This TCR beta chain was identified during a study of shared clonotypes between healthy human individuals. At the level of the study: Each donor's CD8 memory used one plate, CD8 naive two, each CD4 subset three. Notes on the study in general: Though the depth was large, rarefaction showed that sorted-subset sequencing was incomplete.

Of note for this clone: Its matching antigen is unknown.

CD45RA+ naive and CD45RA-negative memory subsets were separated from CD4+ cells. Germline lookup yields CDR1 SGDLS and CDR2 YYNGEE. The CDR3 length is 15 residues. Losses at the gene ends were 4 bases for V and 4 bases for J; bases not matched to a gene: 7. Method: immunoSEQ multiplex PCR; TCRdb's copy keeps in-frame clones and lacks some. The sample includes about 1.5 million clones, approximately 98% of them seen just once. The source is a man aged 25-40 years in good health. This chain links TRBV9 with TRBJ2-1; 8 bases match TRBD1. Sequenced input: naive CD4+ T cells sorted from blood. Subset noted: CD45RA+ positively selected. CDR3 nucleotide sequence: TGTGCCAGCAGCTCCCAGGGACAGGCTTACAATGAGCAGTTCTTC. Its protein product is CASSSQGQAYNEQFF.